These T cell receptor beta chains were read from a single sample in a study of T cell changes during pregnancy in multiple sclerosis. Repertoires were generated with immunoSEQ multiplex PCR, while TCRdb's copy carries only in-frame clones and drops some. The sample has 37,000 or so clones; over 90% are singletons. Specimen: CD4+ T cells from peripheral blood mononuclear cells, collected in the second trimester of pregnancy. All receptors come from a female donor with multiple sclerosis, enrolled in a pregnancy study. CDR3s include the opening cysteine and the closing phenylalanine or tryptophan. The order of the fields is V gene, D gene, clone size, J gene, CDR3 DNA, CDR3 protein. D genes are given only for firm matches. Where a row states a size, it is once, few, many or the class of an expanded clone; other rows omit it.

>TRBV5-1|-|-|TRBJ2-2
TGCGCCAGCAGCTTCGTAGGGGTTGACACCGGGGAGCTGTTTTTT
CASSFVGVDTGELFF
>TRBV19|TRBD1|-|TRBJ1-4
TGTGCCAGTAGTATAGTCCAGGGGGCCTGGGAAAAACTGTTTTTT
CASSIVQGAWEKLFF
>TRBV5-1|TRBD1|-|TRBJ2-7
TGCGCCAGCAGCCTAGACAGGGTGGCGAACGAGCAGTACTTC
CASSLDRVANEQYF
>TRBV19|TRBD2|-|TRBJ2-5
TGTGCCAGTAGCATGGGACTAGTGGAGACCCAGTACTTC
CASSMGLVETQYF
>TRBV7-8|-|-|TRBJ1-1
TGTGCCAGCCAGCAGCGCGAGGGAGAAGCTTTCTTT
CASQQREGEAFF
>TRBV4-1|TRBD1|-|TRBJ2-2
TGCGCCAGCAGCCAAGAGGGCGCCCGAGGGGGCCGTCGCGGCACCGGGGAGCTGTTTTTT
CASSQEGARGGRRGTGELFF
>TRBV18|-|-|TRBJ1-4
TGTGCCAGCTCACAAGGGGATCGCGAAAAACTGTTTTTT
CASSQGDREKLFF
>TRBV7-2|-|-|TRBJ2-3
TGTGCCAGCAGCTTAGGTGTGGTCAGGGCAGATACGCAGTATTTT
CASSLGVVRADTQYF
>TRBV27|TRBD1|-|TRBJ1-2
TGTGCCAGCAGTTTTAGGGACAGACCCTACTATGGCTACACCTTC
CASSFRDRPYYGYTF
>TRBV7-6|TRBD1|once|TRBJ2-1
TGTGCCAGCAGTTTGGACCGGGACAGGGGATACAATGAGCAGTTCTTC
CASSLDRDRGYNEQFF
>TRBV2|TRBD1|medium-sized|TRBJ1-6
TGTGCCAGCAAGCCAGGGGGCTCAGGACGAAATTCACCCCTCCACTTT
CASKPGGSGRNSPLHF
>TRBV5-6|-|-|TRBJ2-7
TGTGCCAGCAGCCGAGCCTTCCCGAGCTCCTACGAGCAGTACTTC
CASSRAFPSSYEQYF
>TRBV12-5|TRBD1|-|TRBJ1-1
TGTGCTAGTGGGGGGACCGGGACAGCTAACACTGAAGCTTTCTTT
CASGGTGTANTEAFF
>TRBV19|-|-|TRBJ2-6
TGTGCCAGTAGTCTGACTACCGCATCCCGCTCTGGGGCCAACGTCCTGACTTTC
CASSLTTASRSGANVLTF
>TRBV7-8|TRBD1|-|TRBJ1-2
TGTGCCAGCAGCTTAGCGGGGACAGGGGCTGCTGGGGACACCTTC
CASSLAGTGAAGDTF
>TRBV7-2|-|-|TRBJ2-1
TGTGCCAGCAGCCCGAGGCCCTCCTACAATGAGCAGTTCTTC
CASSPRPSYNEQFF
>TRBV5-5|-|-|TRBJ1-2
TGTGCCAGCAGCTTCCAGGGGCTGGACTATGGCTACACCTTC
CASSFQGLDYGYTF
>TRBV19|TRBD1|-|TRBJ2-4
TGTGCCAGTAGTATCGGGACAGGGACCAAAAACATTCAGTACTTC
CASSIGTGTKNIQYF
>TRBV29-1|-|-|TRBJ1-1
TGCAGCGGTACAGCAAACACTGAAGCTTTCTTT
CSGTANTEAFF
>TRBV30|-|-|TRBJ1-1
TGTGCGGGAGGGGTCGGGAACACTGAAGCTTTCTTT
CAGGVGNTEAFF
>TRBV5-4|TRBD1|once|TRBJ1-1
TGTGCCAGCAGCTTGGGGGGGATTCAAGGGACAGGGGGCGCGGGGGCTTTCTTT
CASSLGGIQGTGGAGAFF
>TRBV5-8|TRBD1|-|TRBJ2-7
TGTGCCAGCAGCCCGGACGGGACAGGAATGTACTACGAGCAGTACTTC
CASSPDGTGMYYEQYF
>TRBV5-1|-|-|TRBJ1-6
TGCGCCAGCAGCCTTCGACAGCCTAATTCACCCCTCCACTTT
CASSLRQPNSPLHF
>TRBV30|-|-|TRBJ1-1
TGTGCCTGGACCTCCCTACTAATGAACACTGAAGCTTTCTTT
CAWTSLLMNTEAFF
>TRBV18|-|-|TRBJ2-3
TGTGCCAGCTCACCACCGGATAAGGGGCCCGTTGCAGATACGCAGTATTTT
CASSPPDKGPVADTQYF
>TRBV15|-|-|TRBJ2-5
TGTGCCACCAGCAGAGATGGTCAGGGAAACCCAGGCGACCAGTACTTC
CATSRDGQGNPGDQYF